This TCR beta chain was recorded in a study of blood T cell repertoires in COVID-19. Trimming took 3 bases from V and 4 from J; bases not matched to a gene: 9. The germline V gene encodes CDR1 SGHVS and CDR2 FQNEAQ. This CDR3 region has 16 residues. Assay: immunoSEQ multiplex PCR; the TCRdb copy retains only in-frame clones and omits some. The data show 150,000 to 200,000 clones, with approximately 88% seen just once and 5% to 6% held by the top ten. Sequences were obtained from peripheral blood. The chain employs TRBV7-8 and TRBJ2-3; 8 nucleotides agree with TRBD2. This TCR came from a human donor in a cohort sampled during active COVID-19. CDR3 nucleotides: TGTGCCAGCAGCTTCCAGCGGGGGTTAGGCGCAGATACGCAGTATTTT. Protein sequence: CASSFQRGLGADTQYF. Full variable domain (missing parts from reference TRBV7-8 and TRBJ2-3): GAGVSQSPRYKVAKRGQDVALRCDPISGHVSLFWYQQALGQGPEFLTYFQNEAQLDKSGLPSDRFFAERPEGSVSTLKIQRTQQEDSAVYLCASSFQRGLGADTQYFGPGTRLTVL.